This T cell receptor (beta chain) is drawn from a study of regulatory T cells in long-lasting Graves disease. V was cut by 1 base and J by 7 bases, with 20 bases left in between. The CDR3 is 17 amino acids. The V gene's germline CDR1 is SGHVS and CDR2 FQNEAQ. According to the study, TCR beta libraries were built with iRepertoire HTBI primers and CDR3-region Arm-PCR. TCRdb reprocessed the multiplex PCR reads via MiXCR and lists one record per CDR3 protein. The sample holds roughly 380,000 distinct CDR3 sequences; roughly a sixth are singletons and the top ten take 30%. Time point of the sample: newly diagnosed GD, antithyroid drugs for less than 3 months. After RNA was extracted from PBMCs, the TCR library was made from it. This clonotype was seen ten or more times. The same sample was also studied in work on T cells in Graves' hyperthyroidism and ophthalmopathy. As that report states: HTBI primers drove first-round RT-PCR of the TCR CDR3.

The material sequenced was peripheral blood mononuclear cells (PBMCs), taken at new diagnosis, from a patient treated with antithyroid drugs. The TCR was taken from a man in his forties or fifties with Graves disease. The chain has TRBV7-8 and TRBJ1-5; TRBD1 might be the D (5 bases). CDR3 sequence (DNA): TGTGCCAGCAGCTTAGGCCCCGCTGGGTGGGGGTTACAGCCCCAGCATTTT. Translation: CASSLGPAGWGLQPQHF.